This TCR beta chain emerged from a study of human T cells and chemical hapten exposure. Study-level results: There were significantly more large CDR3 similarity clusters among expanded TCRs than among controls.

Time point in this sample: pre-sensitization, week 0. The treatment: therapeutic diphenylcyclopropenone sensitization with weekly scalp DPC. Patients had alopecia, were aged 18 to 70, and were not pregnant. This clonotype has more than one count but fewer than ten. The antigen is undetermined. As originally analysed: There were a median of around 97,000 TCRs per sample, with a range from roughly 20,000 to 750,000. TCRdb recomputed calls from the RACE reads with MiXCR, one row per CDR3 protein. The V and J calls shown here were made by TCRdb, not taken from the authors' results. Here the sample spans around 120,000 distinct CDR3 sequences, roughly 14% being singletons. CDR1 and CDR2 (germline): SNHLY, FYNNEI. Trimming left V 9 bases short and J 7 bases short, with 15 bases between. This CDR3 spans 13 amino acids.

The receptor was derived from a woman aged 18-29 years with alopecia areata. Some clones in this sample may be carry-over from other donors' samples. Sequenced here: whole blood, sampled in connection with sensitization to the hapten diphenylcyclopropenone (DPC). This sequence joins TRBV2 and TRBJ1-4, with D possibly TRBD1 on 6 matching bases. CDR3 bases: TGTGCCAGTAGACAGGAGGTTGGTGAAAAACTGTTTTTT. It encodes CASRQEVGEKLFF.